This T cell receptor (beta chain) was obtained from a study of technical replicates of blood from a handful of donors. This table comes from immunoSEQ multiplex PCR, and its TCRdb copy is limited to in-frame clones, with some not included. The sample lists about 56,000 clones, about 91% occurring once. Germline V gene data show CDR1 as MNHEY and CDR2 as SVGAGI. CDR3 length: 16 residues. V trimming: 0 bases; J trimming: 9 bases; junction bases outside the gene matches: 6. Source material: PBMCs. The chain uses TRBV6-5 and TRBJ2-1; 12 nucleotides line up with TRBD2. This TCR was recovered from a human donor in good health. Some clones in this sample may be carry-over from other donors' samples. The chain's CDR3 is CASSYSQLAGGLEQFF. The CDR3 DNA sequence: TGTGCCAGCAGTTACTCTCAGCTAGCGGGGGGGCTTGAGCAGTTCTTC.